This TCR beta chain was retrieved from a study of blood T cell repertoires in COVID-19. Study as a whole: Sites across the United States, Italy and Spain contributed samples from acute and convalescent COVID-19.

In the authors' workflow: The assay estimated nucleated cells by amplifying reference gene primers. Sequencing used immunoSEQ multiplex PCR; TCRdb keeps in-frame clones, though not all of them. The DNA gave D and trimming, while V, J and clone size come from that table. The table records 300,000 to 400,000 clones, about 88% of them present only once. The CDR3 length is 15 residues. The V and J ends lost 2 bases and 6 bases respectively, with 18 bases between them. In germline, CDR1 is GTSNPN, CDR2 SVGIG (reference sequence). The receptor comes from a woman aged 60-75 years with COVID-19, enrolled during active disease. The chain recombines TRBV30 with TRBJ2-3; D is perhaps TRBD2 (6 bases). Sample: peripheral blood. The CDR3 DNA follows: TGTGCCTGGAGTCTGGAGGGGTCGGTAACGGATACGCAGTATTTT. Protein product: CAWSLEGSVTDTQYF.